This T cell receptor beta chain emerged from a study of Tregs in tolerant kidney transplant recipients. Points on this clone: Its target is unknown.

Assay: immunoSEQ multiplex PCR; the TCRdb copy retains only in-frame clones and omits some. The sample shows under 300,000 clones, 80% to 85% of them seen only once. This CDR3 comprises 13 residues. Germline V gene sequence: CDR1 KGHSH, CDR2 LQKENI. The V end was cut by 5 bases, the J end by 7 bases, with 12 bases between. Unstimulated Tregs (CD4+CD25+CD127-) and CD4+CD25- non-Tregs were sorted from PBMCs. General study findings and limits: Biological reproducibility was not directly addressed, but technical replication error appeared minimal.

This sequence was found in a human donor in good health. Sequenced: CD4+ T cells from blood. This chain connects TRBV18 to TRBJ1-5, with D perhaps matching TRBD1 (5 bases). This CDR3 reads CASSGDGSQPQHF. CDR3 in DNA: TGTGCCAGCTCAGGGGACGGATCCCAGCCCCAGCATTTT.